The 20 T cell receptor beta chains in this list originate from one sample, sequenced in a study of T cells after yellow fever vaccination. Each CDR3 protein gets one entry after TCRdb re-called the 5' RACE reads with MiXCR. The sample has roughly 50,000 distinct CDR3 sequences, roughly 7.3% seen once. The sample was CD8+ T cells sorted from PBMCs, taken approximately 15 days after the first yellow fever vaccination. These receptors were collected from a man between 18 and 35 years old who received the YFV17D yellow fever vaccine.

In its sample, this clonotype was seen many times. This sequence joins TRBV4-1 and TRBJ2-3; D possibly uses TRBD1 or TRBD2 (5 bases each). Germline V CDR1 and CDR2: MGHRA, YSYEKL. Deletions cut 2 bases from V and 2 bases from J, with 14 bases between. CDR3 length equals 16 residues. The CDR3 loop is CASSQSTGPITDTQYF. In DNA, the CDR3 is TGCGCCAGCAGCCAATCTACGGGACCCATCACAGATACGCAGTATTTT.

This clonotype came up many times. The chain combines TRBV6-6 with TRBJ1-2, with D unresolved. The CDR3 runs 11 residues. The V end was cut by 2 bases, the J end by 8 bases, with 6 bases between. Germline V gene lookup returns CDR1 MNHNY and CDR2 SVGAGI (reference sequence). The CDR3 region is CASSYVQGYTF. The CDR3 DNA reads as TGTGCCAGCAGTTACGTGCAGGGCTACACCTTC.

This clonotype was observed many times. The rearrangement uses TRBV9 and TRBJ2-7; 7 positions match TRBD2. The germline V gene encodes CDR1 SGDLS and CDR2 YYNGEE. The CDR3 has 19 amino acids. With V trimmed by 10 bases and J by 1 base, 26 bases remained unmatched. Here the CDR3 reads CAQGPGPLSRTRESYEQYF. CDR3 sequence (DNA): TGTGCCCAAGGGCCGGGTCCTTTGAGTCGGACTAGGGAATCCTACGAGCAGTACTTC.

This clonotype has ten or more counts. The chain recombines TRBV12-3 or TRBV12-4 with TRBJ2-5; 9 bases align to TRBD1. V shed 3 bases and J 2 bases; nucleotides not matched to a gene: 4. The CDR3 is made up of 15 amino acids. The CDR3 here is CASSFGTGKQETQYF. The CDR3 DNA reads TGTGCCAGCAGTTTCGGGACAGGGAAACAAGAGACCCAGTACTTC.

This clonotype was seen ten or more times. This sequence joins TRBV4-1 and TRBJ1-5; 10 bases match TRBD1. The junction had 4 bases not matched to a gene; V was cut back by 1 base and J by 7 bases. The CDR3 totals 15 residues. Germline lookup yields CDR1 MGHRA and CDR2 YSYEKL. The CDR3 protein is CASSQGGQGTQPQHF. Here the CDR3 DNA reads TGCGCCAGCAGCCAAGGGGGACAGGGGACACAGCCCCAGCATTTT.

This clonotype was recorded at least ten times. The V call is TRBV5-1, the J call TRBJ2-1; TRBD2 matches at 12 bases. The CDR3 length is 15 residues. Looked up from germline, CDR1 is SGHRS and CDR2 is YFSETQ. V trimming: 5 bases; J trimming: 4 bases; junction bases outside the gene matches: 4. This CDR3 reads CASRRTSGAYNEQFF. The CDR3, as DNA: TGCGCCAGCAGGCGGACTAGCGGGGCATACAATGAGCAGTTCTTC. Full variable domain (missing parts from reference TRBV5-1 and TRBJ2-1): KAGVTQTPRYLIKTRGQQVTLSCSPISGHRSVSWYQQTPGQGLQFLFEYFSETQRNKGNFPGRFSGRQFSNSRSEMNVSTLELGDSALYLCASRRTSGAYNEQFFGPGTRLTVL.

This clonotype came up many times. V and J are TRBV20-1 and TRBJ2-3, with a possible D match to TRBD2 (5 bases). Germline V gene data show CDR1 as DFQATT and CDR2 as SNEGSKA (reference sequence). The length of the CDR3 is 13 residues. The ends were cut back, 8 bases at V and 5 bases at J, with 17 bases in the middle. This chain's CDR3 is CSKRALARDTQYF. CDR3 in DNA: TGCAGTAAAAGAGCCCTAGCAAGAGATACGCAGTATTTT.

This clonotype showed up many times. The CDR3 DNA reads as TGTGCCAGCGATACAGGGGAGAACACTGAAGCTTTCTTT. This codes for CASDTGENTEAFF. J is TRBJ1-1 and V is TRBV2; 7 positions match TRBD1. V lost 8 bases and J lost 1; bases outside the gene matches: 4. The CDR3 has 13 amino acids. Germline V gives CDR1 SNHLY, CDR2 FYNNEI.

This clonotype was observed at least ten times. This sequence joins TRBV14 and TRBJ2-5; D ambiguous. Germline V gives CDR1 SGHDN, CDR2 FVKESK. Trimming cost V 4 bases and J 5 bases, with 11 bases left between them. CDR3 length equals 13 residues. The CDR3 nucleotides read TGTGCCAGCAGCCGGTACCGGAAGGAGACCCAGTACTTC. Translated: CASSRYRKETQYF.

This clonotype was picked up many times. This chain connects TRBV29-1 to TRBJ2-1; D is possibly TRBD2 (6 bases). V was pared by 7 bases and J by 3 bases, with 10 bases between. CDR3 length equals 12 residues. The germline gives CDR1 SQVTM, CDR2 ANQGSEA. The CDR3 sequence: CSAVGGYNEQFF. In DNA form, the CDR3 reads TGCAGCGCCGTCGGGGGCTACAATGAGCAGTTCTTC.

Ten or more counts support this clonotype. V usage is TRBV9 and J usage is TRBJ2-1; no clear D gene. Trimming removed 0 bases at V and 0 bases at J, with 4 bases between. Germline V lookup: CDR1 SGDLS, CDR2 YYNGEE. The CDR3 sequence is 14 residues long. CDR3 coding DNA: TGTGCCAGCAGCGTAGCCGGCTCCTACAATGAGCAGTTCTTC. Translating gives CASSVAGSYNEQFF.

In this sample, this clonotype turned up many times. This chain's CDR3 is CASSPQGIDPYEQYF. The CDR3 coding sequence is TGCGCCAGCAGCCCACAGGGGATAGACCCCTACGAGCAGTACTTC. The rearrangement joins TRBV4-1 to TRBJ2-7, with 7 bases matching TRBD1. Germline CDR1 reads MGHRA; CDR2 reads YSYEKL. The J segment lost 2 bases and the V segment lost 4 bases, leaving 8 bases of the junction unmatched. The CDR3 is made up of 15 amino acids.

This clonotype was found a few times. The gene calls are TRBV7-6 and TRBJ2-1, with TRBD2 matching over 7 bases. The CDR3 has 15 residues. V gave up 5 bases and J gave up 5 bases; unmatched junction bases: 9. Germline CDR1 and CDR2: SGHVS and FNYEAQ. CDR3 bases: TGTGCCAGCAGCCCAGTGGCTGGGGGGGACAATGAGCAGTTCTTC. It yields the protein CASSPVAGGDNEQFF.

As regards this clonotype: This may stem from a read error, because a much larger clone lies one nucleotide away. The chain recombines TRBV14 with TRBJ2-3; possibly TRBD1 or TRBD2 for D (5 bases each). V was pared by 0 bases and J by 6 bases, with 10 bases between. The CDR3 extends over 14 amino acids. Germline V gives CDR1 SGHDN, CDR2 FVKESK. DNA for the CDR3: TGTGCCAGCAGCCAAGACCCGTGGGGGGATACGCAGTATTTT. It is translated as CASSQDPWGDTQYF.

In this sample, this clonotype turned up many times. This chain joins TRBV20-1 and TRBJ1-1; unclear D gene. The CDR3 is made up of 12 amino acids. Germline V gives CDR1 DFQATT, CDR2 SNEGSKA (reference sequence). Trimming took 5 bases from V and 2 from J, leaving 9 bases between them. CDR3 bases: TGCAGTGCTCCGCGCCGTAACACTGAAGCTTTCTTT. Its translation is CSAPRRNTEAFF.

This clonotype turned up a few times. V and J are TRBV7-8 and TRBJ2-7, with TRBD2 as a possible D gene (5 bases). Deletions cut 1 base from V and 2 bases from J, with 12 bases between. The CDR3 is 15 amino acids. Germline CDR1 is SGHVS and CDR2 is FQNEAQ. The chain's CDR3 is CASSLGGGQTYEQYF. The CDR3 DNA follows: TGTGCCAGCAGCTTAGGAGGCGGGCAGACCTACGAGCAGTACTTC. Combining the CDR3 with reference TRBV7-8 and TRBJ2-7 gives the whole variable domain GAGVSQSPRYKVAKRGQDVALRCDPISGHVSLFWYQQALGQGPEFLTYFQNEAQLDKSGLPSDRFFAERPEGSVSTLKIQRTQQEDSAVYLCASSLGGGQTYEQYFGPGTRLTVT.

This clonotype occurred a few times. J is TRBJ2-7 and V is TRBV3-1; 7 bases fit TRBD2. Looked up from germline, CDR1 is LGHDT and CDR2 is YNNKEL (reference sequence). J gave up 3 bases and V 1 base, and 9 bases lay outside the gene matches. The CDR3 has 16 residues. CDR3 bases: TGTGCCAGCAGCCAAGTACAAGCGGGGTCTGGCTACGAGCAGTACGTC. Protein sequence: CASSQVQAGSGYEQYV.

This clonotype was seen ten or more times. The chain carries TRBV7-9 and TRBJ2-6; 7 nucleotides line up with TRBD2. The CDR3 length is 15 residues. Looked up from germline, CDR1 is SEHNR and CDR2 is FQNEAQ (reference sequence). With 3 bases clipped from V and 2 bases from J, the junction kept 1 base outside the gene matches. CDR3 DNA: TGTGCCAGCAGCTTGGGAGGGACTGGGGCCAACGTCCTGACTTTC. Its translation is CASSLGGTGANVLTF.

This clonotype occurred a few times. This chain connects TRBV5-6 to TRBJ2-7; 10 bases are a match to TRBD1. Germline values: CDR1 SGHDT, CDR2 YYEEEE. The CDR3 spans 12 residues. Germline trimming cut 0 bases from V and 9 bases from J; bases unmatched to any gene: 0. CDR3 residues: CASSLGTGGQYV. The CDR3, as DNA: TGTGCCAGCAGCTTGGGGACAGGGGGGCAGTACGTC.

The chain combines TRBV20-1 with TRBJ2-6; a possible D gene is TRBD1 (5 bases). Per germline, CDR1 DFQATT and CDR2 SNEGSKA (reference sequence). CDR3 length: 15 amino acids. V was cut by 3 bases and J by 4 bases, with 13 bases left in between. The CDR3 DNA reads as TGCAGTGCTAGGTCATACACAGGAGGGGCCAACGTCCTGACTTTC. The encoded protein is CSARSYTGGANVLTF.